This T cell receptor beta chain appears in the sequencing data of a study of T cells in Graves' hyperthyroidism and ophthalmopathy. The CDR3 has 12 amino acids. V lost 5 bases, J lost 7 bases, and 11 bases lay in between. In germline, CDR1 is LNHDA, CDR2 SQIVND (reference sequence). RNA transcripts gave rise to amplified TCR beta CDR3 regions. When the TCR CDR3 underwent first-round RT-PCR, the HTBI primer set was used. Via MiXCR, TCRdb re-called the multiplex PCR reads, giving one row per CDR3 protein. The table shows about 590,000 distinct CDR3 sequences, with approximately 14% occurring only once. This clonotype has a handful of counts.

The sequenced sample consisted of blood. The clonotype comes from a woman under 40 with Graves' hyperthyroidism. The chain couples TRBV19 to TRBJ1-1; D remains unclear. The CDR3 region is CASSSDGDEAFF. The CDR3, as DNA: TGTGCCAGTAGTTCGGACGGGGATGAAGCTTTCTTT.